Below, 7 T cell receptor beta chains from the same sample are listed, as sequenced in a study of chemoradiotherapy in HPV16-positive cancers (dated by TCRdb to between 2021 and 2022). The method was the immunoSEQ multiplex PCR assay. In TCRdb, the immuneACCESS table is reduced to in-frame sequences with V and J assigned. These tables do not hold every clone; where another copy was compared, an unresolved V gene accounts for under half, and the others remain unexplained. This sample comprises thousands of clones, 75% to 95% of them detected only once. The ten largest clones take up less than 2.5% of the sample. Specimen: blood, collected from a patient who underwent chemoradiotherapy. Source of these receptors: a human donor with HPV-associated anogenital cancer.

The chain couples TRBV2 to TRBJ2-2; 10 bases are shared with TRBD2. J lost 0 bases, V lost 5 bases, and 6 bases had no gene match. This CDR3 contains 17 residues. Germline CDR1 SNHLY, CDR2 FYNNEI. Here the CDR3 reads CASSSGTSATNTGELFF. The DNA for the CDR3 is TGTGCCAGCAGTAGCGGGACTAGCGCTACGAACACCGGGGAGCTGTTTTTT.

This CDR3 reads CASSLGHFSSYEQYF. The CDR3 coding sequence is TGTGCCAGCAGCTTAGGACACTTCTCTTCCTACGAGCAGTACTTC. The chain recombines TRBV11-2 with TRBJ2-7; D not certain. V dropped 1 base and J dropped 1 base, with 11 bases sitting between them. The CDR3 loop spans 15 amino acids. CDR1 and CDR2 (germline): SGHAT, FQNNGV.

The chain has TRBV4-3 and TRBJ2-2, with TRBD2 matching 10 bases. Germline trimming cut 6 bases from V and 2 bases from J; bases unmatched to any gene: 6. CDR3 length: 16 residues. Germline CDR1 is LGHNA and CDR2 is YSLEER. The CDR3, as DNA: TGCGCCAGCAGACCAGGACTAGCGGATAACACCGGGGAGCTGTTTTTT. Translation: CASRPGLADNTGELFF.

The chain uses TRBV6-5 and TRBJ2-7; 7 bases line up with TRBD1. CDR1 MNHEY and CDR2 SVGAGI come from the germline V gene. Trimming took 4 bases from V and 1 from J; bases not matched to a gene: 7. This CDR3 has 15 amino acids. The CDR3 sequence: CASSFSGQPSYEQYF. CDR3 coding DNA: TGTGCCAGCAGTTTCTCGGGACAGCCATCCTACGAGCAGTACTTC.

The CDR3 is CASSSLVGALNTEAFF. CDR3 coding DNA: TGTGCCAGCAGCTCCCTGGTCGGGGCGCTAAACACTGAAGCTTTCTTT. The chain uses TRBV11-3 and TRBJ1-1; weak D call: TRBD1 (5 bases). The germline V gene has CDR1 SGHNT and CDR2 YENEEA. This CDR3 region has 16 residues. V was pared by 4 bases and J by 2 bases, with 17 bases between. The variable domain in full, with the rest retrieved from reference TRBV11-3 and TRBJ1-1, is EAGVVQSPRYKIIEKKQPVAFWCNPISGHNTLYWYLQNLGQGPELLIRYENEEAVDDSQLPKDRFSAERLKGVDSTLKIQPAELGDSAVYLCASSSLVGALNTEAFFGQGTRLTVV.

This sequence joins TRBV29-1 and TRBJ2-5; 7 nucleotides align to TRBD1. The germline CDR1 and CDR2 sequences are SQVTM and ANQGSEA. The CDR3 spans 15 residues. The V segment lost 7 bases and the J segment 2 bases; nucleotides outside the gene matches: 13. The CDR3 nucleotides are TGCAGCGCCCTCATCATACCGGGACAGCAAGAGACCCAGTACTTC. Amino acid sequence: CSALIIPGQQETQYF.

The chain links TRBV7-2 to TRBJ2-5; maybe TRBD2 (6 bases). Germline loops: CDR1 SGHTA, CDR2 FQGNSA. The CDR3 is made up of 16 amino acids. V lost 0 bases and J 2 bases, leaving 13 bases between the germline ends. This CDR3 reads CASSLAPGGGQETQYF. The CDR3 nucleotides are TGTGCCAGCAGCTTAGCGCCTGGGGGAGGACAAGAGACCCAGTACTTC.